The 15 T cell receptor beta chains listed next were all sequenced from one sample in a study of cytotoxic CD8 clonotypes in ibrutinib-treated CLL. The data were produced by immunoSEQ multiplex PCR, yet TCRdb's version contains in-frame clones alone and is incomplete. The sample consists of approximately 210,000 clones, roughly 72% of them appearing once. Sequencing was performed on PBMCs, taken after 24 months of ibrutinib treatment. The receptors were gathered from a human donor with chronic lymphocytic leukemia.

This clone was counted between two and nine times. The chain is built from TRBV30 and TRBJ1-4; D is perhaps TRBD1 (5 bases). In germline, CDR1 is GTSNPN, CDR2 SVGIG (reference sequence). V lost 1 base to trimming and J lost 8 bases, with 11 bases between them. CDR3 length equals 13 residues. CDR3 coding DNA: TGTGCCTGGAGTGGGGGGGTTCTCGAAAAACTGTTTTTT. This sequence encodes CAWSGGVLEKLFF.

This chain links TRBV4-1 with TRBJ1-2; D call uncertain. V gave up 4 bases and J gave up 8 bases, with 20 bases separating them. Per the germline V gene, CDR1 is MGHRA and CDR2 is YSYEKL. The CDR3 has 15 residues. The CDR3 nucleotides read TGCGCCAGCAGCCTGGAGGGCGGGATTGCGGGCGGCTACACCTTC. Translated, it gives CASSLEGGIAGGYTF.

This clone has more than one count but fewer than ten. The V and J genes are TRBV7-3 and TRBJ2-6; 9 nucleotides match TRBD1. V gave up 5 bases and J gave up 4 bases; unmatched junction bases: 6. This CDR3 comprises 16 residues. Germline V gives CDR1 SGHTA, CDR2 FQGTGA. DNA for the CDR3: TGTGCCAGCAGCCGGACAGGGGTGATCGGGGCCAACGTCCTGACTTTC. This sequence encodes CASSRTGVIGANVLTF.

This clone came up a few times. This sequence joins TRBV2 and TRBJ1-2; possibly TRBD1 for D (6 bases). The CDR3 extends over 15 amino acids. The V and J ends lost 1 base and 3 bases respectively, with 12 bases between them. The germline V gene has CDR1 SNHLY and CDR2 FYNNEI. CDR3 residues: CASSEEGGRYYGYTF. The CDR3, as DNA: TGTGCCAGCAGTGAAGAGGGGGGGAGATACTATGGCTACACCTTC.

This clone was observed a single time. This sequence joins TRBV9 and TRBJ1-1; 7 positions match TRBD1. Per the germline V gene, CDR1 is SGDLS and CDR2 is YYNGEE. With V trimmed by 4 bases and J by 4 bases, 7 bases remained unmatched. The CDR3 runs 14 residues. The DNA of the CDR3 is TGTGCCAGCAGCCAACAGGGGAGCGCCACTGAAGCTTTCTTT. It is translated as CASSQQGSATEAFF.

The sample holds one count of this clone. The chain joins TRBV29-1 to TRBJ2-3; D unresolved. The CDR3 consists of 14 residues. The ends were cut back, 1 base at V and 0 bases at J, with 8 bases in the middle. The germline V gene encodes CDR1 SQVTM and CDR2 ANQGSEA. The CDR3 sequence is CSVEGKGSTDTQYF. In DNA form, the CDR3 reads TGCAGCGTTGAAGGTAAAGGGAGCACAGATACGCAGTATTTT.

V gene TRBV6-5 combines with J gene TRBJ1-5; 10 nucleotides match TRBD1. This CDR3 comprises 15 residues. Germline CDR1 and CDR2: MNHEY and SVGAGI. The ends lost 5 bases at V and 4 bases at J; junction bases unmatched: 5. CDR3 residues: CASSTPGQGNQPQHF. In DNA form, the CDR3 reads TGTGCCAGCAGTACCCCGGGACAGGGGAATCAGCCCCAGCATTTT.

The chain employs TRBV7-6 and TRBJ2-5; TRBD2 is a possible D gene (5 bases). The germline V and J ends were trimmed by 1 base and 1 base, with 25 bases remaining between them. Germline-derived CDR1 and CDR2 are SGHVS and FNYEAQ. The CDR3 spans 20 residues. The CDR3 DNA is TGTGCCAGCAGCTTAGTGCCAGCCTCCGGGGAACTAGGGTCCCAAGAGACCCAGTACTTC. It encodes CASSLVPASGELGSQETQYF.

The rearrangement joins TRBV15 to TRBJ2-3; no reliable D call. The CDR3 sequence is 17 residues long. Per the germline V gene, CDR1 is LNHNV and CDR2 is YYDKDF (reference sequence). V gave up 0 bases and J gave up 0 bases, with 13 bases separating them. As DNA, the CDR3 is TGTGCCACCAGCAGAGATCTGCGTAAAACTAGCACAGATACGCAGTATTTT. This translates into CATSRDLRKTSTDTQYF.

This chain's CDR3 is CASGTGLSYEQYF. As DNA, the CDR3 is TGTGCCAGCGGGACAGGGCTCTCCTACGAGCAGTACTTC. The J gene is TRBJ2-7, the V gene TRBV27, with TRBD1 matching 9 bases. Germline loops: CDR1 MNHEY, CDR2 SMNVEV (reference sequence). The CDR3 sequence is 13 residues long. J gave up 0 bases and V 8 bases, and 2 bases lay outside the gene matches.

The sample holds a few counts of this clone. The chain has TRBV20-1 and TRBJ2-4; D is ambiguous. Trimming stripped 1 base from V and 5 bases from J, with 3 bases between. The CDR3 consists of 11 residues. Germline values: CDR1 DFQATT, CDR2 SNEGSKA (reference sequence). CDR3 sequence (DNA): TGCAGTGCTAGAGTCCAAAACATTCAGTACTTC. Its translation is CSARVQNIQYF.

This chain connects TRBV6-5 to TRBJ1-2, with D unresolved. The ends were cut back, 0 bases at V and 1 base at J, with 9 bases in the middle. The length of the CDR3 is 15 residues. The germline V gene encodes CDR1 MNHEY and CDR2 SVGAGI. CDR3 residues: CASSYSLGVNYGYTF. DNA for the CDR3: TGTGCCAGCAGTTACTCACTCGGGGTTAACTATGGCTACACCTTC.

The chain employs TRBV7-2 and TRBJ2-7; D gene uncertain. In germline, CDR1 is SGHTA, CDR2 FQGNSA. V dropped 0 bases and J dropped 2 bases, with 8 bases sitting between them. The CDR3 is 14 residues long. The CDR3 spells CASSLAIPTYEQYF. CDR3 DNA sequence: TGTGCCAGCAGCTTAGCTATACCCACCTACGAGCAGTACTTC.

V usage is TRBV7-9 and J usage is TRBJ2-3; 9 nucleotides match TRBD1. Trimming removed 5 bases from V and 0 bases from J; junction bases left unmatched: 3. Germline V gene sequence: CDR1 SEHNR, CDR2 FQNEAQ (reference sequence). CDR3 size: 15 residues. The CDR3 region is CASSPGQGSTDTQYF. Here the CDR3 DNA reads TGTGCCAGCAGCCCCGGACAGGGGAGCACAGATACGCAGTATTTT.

This chain joins TRBV27 and TRBJ1-5; the match to TRBD1 covers 7 bases. The CDR3 has 14 amino acids. V was pared by 1 base and J by 5 bases, with 2 bases of the junction left unmatched. The germline V gene has CDR1 MNHEY and CDR2 SMNVEV (reference sequence). In nucleotides, the CDR3 is TGTGCCAGCAGTTTATGGCAGGGGGATCAGCCCCAGCATTTT. This codes for CASSLWQGDQPQHF.